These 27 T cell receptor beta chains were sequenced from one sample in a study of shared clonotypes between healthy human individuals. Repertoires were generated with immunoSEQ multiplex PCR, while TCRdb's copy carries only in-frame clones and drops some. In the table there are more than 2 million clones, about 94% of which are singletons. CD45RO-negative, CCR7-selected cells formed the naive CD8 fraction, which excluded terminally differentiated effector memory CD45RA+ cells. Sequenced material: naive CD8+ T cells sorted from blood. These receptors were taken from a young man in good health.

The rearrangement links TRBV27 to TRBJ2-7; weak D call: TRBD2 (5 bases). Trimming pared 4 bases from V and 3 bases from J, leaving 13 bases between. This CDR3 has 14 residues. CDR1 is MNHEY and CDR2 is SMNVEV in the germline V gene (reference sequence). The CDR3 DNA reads TGTGCCAGCAGTTCCTTTCGGGGAAACTACGAGCAGTACTTC. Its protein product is CASSSFRGNYEQYF.

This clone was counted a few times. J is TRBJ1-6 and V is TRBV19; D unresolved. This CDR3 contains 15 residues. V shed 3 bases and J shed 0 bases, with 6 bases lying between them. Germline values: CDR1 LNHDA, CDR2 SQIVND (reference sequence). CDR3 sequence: CASSITSSYNSPLHF. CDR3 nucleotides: TGTGCCAGTAGTATCACCAGCTCCTATAATTCACCCCTCCACTTT.

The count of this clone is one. CDR3 bases: TGCAGCGTATCTTCCCCGGCAAACATTCAGTACTTC. Protein product: CSVSSPANIQYF. This sequence joins TRBV29-1 and TRBJ2-4; D call uncertain. The CDR3 has 12 amino acids. The germline gives CDR1 SQVTM, CDR2 ANQGSEA. The V and J ends lost 6 bases and 6 bases respectively, with 12 bases between them. Full variable domain (missing parts from reference TRBV29-1 and TRBJ2-4): SAVISQKPSRDICQRGTSLTIQCQVDSQVTMMFWYRQQPGQSLTLIATANQGSEATYESGFVIDKFPISRPNLTFSTLTVSNMSPEDSSIYLCSVSSPANIQYFGAGTRLSVL.

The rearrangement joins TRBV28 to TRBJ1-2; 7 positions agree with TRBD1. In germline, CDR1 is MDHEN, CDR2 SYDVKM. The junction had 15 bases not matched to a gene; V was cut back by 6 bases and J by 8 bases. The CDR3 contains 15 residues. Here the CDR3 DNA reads TGTGCCAGCAGCAAGACAGGGTACCCCTATGAAGGCTACACCTTC. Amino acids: CASSKTGYPYEGYTF.

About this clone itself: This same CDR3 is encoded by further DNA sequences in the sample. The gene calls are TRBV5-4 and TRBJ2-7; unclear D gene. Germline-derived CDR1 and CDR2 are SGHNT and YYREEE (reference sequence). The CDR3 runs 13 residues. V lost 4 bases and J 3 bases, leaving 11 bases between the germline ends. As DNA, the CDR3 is TGTGCCAGCAGCATGGACCTGCTCTACGAGCAGTACTTC. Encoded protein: CASSMDLLYEQYF.

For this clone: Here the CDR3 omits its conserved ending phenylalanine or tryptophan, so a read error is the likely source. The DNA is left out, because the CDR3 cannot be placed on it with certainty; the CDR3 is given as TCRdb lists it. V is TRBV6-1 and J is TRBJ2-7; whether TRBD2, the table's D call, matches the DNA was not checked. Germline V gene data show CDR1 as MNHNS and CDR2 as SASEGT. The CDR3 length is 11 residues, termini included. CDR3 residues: CASSDLGGFYS.

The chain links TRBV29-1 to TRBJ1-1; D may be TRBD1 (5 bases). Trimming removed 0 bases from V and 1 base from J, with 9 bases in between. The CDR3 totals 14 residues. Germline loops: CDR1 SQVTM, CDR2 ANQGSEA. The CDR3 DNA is TGCAGCGTTGAAGATCTCAGGGCGAACACTGAAGCTTTCTTT. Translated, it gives CSVEDLRANTEAFF. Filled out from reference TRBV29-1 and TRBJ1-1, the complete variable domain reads SAVISQKPSRDICQRGTSLTIQCQVDSQVTMMFWYRQQPGQSLTLIATANQGSEATYESGFVIDKFPISRPNLTFSTLTVSNMSPEDSSIYLCSVEDLRANTEAFFGQGTRLTVV.

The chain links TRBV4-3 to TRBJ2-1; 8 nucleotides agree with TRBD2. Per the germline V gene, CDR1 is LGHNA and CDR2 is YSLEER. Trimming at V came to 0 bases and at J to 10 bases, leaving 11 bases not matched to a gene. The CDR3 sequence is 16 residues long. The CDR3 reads CASSQDMAGGGKEQFF. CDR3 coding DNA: TGCGCCAGCAGCCAAGATATGGCGGGAGGAGGAAAGGAGCAGTTCTTC.

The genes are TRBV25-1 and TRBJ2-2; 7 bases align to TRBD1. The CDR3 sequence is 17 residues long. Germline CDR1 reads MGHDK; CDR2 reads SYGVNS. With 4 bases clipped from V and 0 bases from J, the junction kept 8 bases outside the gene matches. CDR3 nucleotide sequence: TGTGCCAGCAGTGGAAGAGGACAGGTCGCGAACACCGGGGAGCTGTTTTTT. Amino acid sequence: CASSGRGQVANTGELFF.

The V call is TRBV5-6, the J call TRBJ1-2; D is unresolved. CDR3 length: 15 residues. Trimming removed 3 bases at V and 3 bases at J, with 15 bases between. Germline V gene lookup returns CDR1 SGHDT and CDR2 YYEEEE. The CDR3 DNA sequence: TGTGCCAGCAGCTCGTACCGGGAGATAGACTATGGCTACACCTTC. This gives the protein CASSSYREIDYGYTF.

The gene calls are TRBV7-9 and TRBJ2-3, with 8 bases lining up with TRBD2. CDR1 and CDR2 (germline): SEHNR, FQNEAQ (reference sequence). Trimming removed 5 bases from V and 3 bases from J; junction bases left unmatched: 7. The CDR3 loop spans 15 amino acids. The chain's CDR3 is CASSPQRESTDTQYF. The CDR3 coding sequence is TGTGCCAGCAGCCCGCAGCGGGAGTCGACAGATACGCAGTATTTT. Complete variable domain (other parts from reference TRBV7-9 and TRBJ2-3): DTGVSQNPRHKITKRGQNVTFRCDPISEHNRLYWYRQTLGQGPEFLTYFQNEAQLEKSRLLSDRFSAERPKGSFSTLEIQRTEQGDSAMYLCASSPQRESTDTQYFGPGTRLTVL.

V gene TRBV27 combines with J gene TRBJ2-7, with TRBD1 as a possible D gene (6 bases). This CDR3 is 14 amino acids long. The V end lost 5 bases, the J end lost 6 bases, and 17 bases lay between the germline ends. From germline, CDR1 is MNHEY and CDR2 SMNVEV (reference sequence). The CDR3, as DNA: TGTGCCAGCAGTCCGTGGACAGCCTCGGGCGAGCAGTACTTC. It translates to CASSPWTASGEQYF.

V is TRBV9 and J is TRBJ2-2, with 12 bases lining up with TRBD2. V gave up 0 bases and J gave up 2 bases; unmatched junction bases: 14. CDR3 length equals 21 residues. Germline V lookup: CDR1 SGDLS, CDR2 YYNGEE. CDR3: CASSVDWRLAGENFNTGELFF. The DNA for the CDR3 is TGTGCCAGCAGCGTAGATTGGAGACTAGCGGGGGAGAACTTCAACACCGGGGAGCTGTTTTTT.

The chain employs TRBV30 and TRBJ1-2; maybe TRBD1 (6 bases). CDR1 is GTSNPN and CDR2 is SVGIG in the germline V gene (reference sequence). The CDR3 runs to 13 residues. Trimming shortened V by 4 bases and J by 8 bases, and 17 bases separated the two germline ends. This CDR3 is CAWNMGASEGYTF. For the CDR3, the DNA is TGTGCCTGGAATATGGGGGCATCGGAGGGCTACACCTTC.

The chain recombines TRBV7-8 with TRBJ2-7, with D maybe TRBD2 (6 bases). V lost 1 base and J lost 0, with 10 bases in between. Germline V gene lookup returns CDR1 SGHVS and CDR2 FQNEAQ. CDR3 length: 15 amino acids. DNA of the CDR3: TGTGCCAGCAGCTTAGATGAGACTAGCTCCTACGAGCAGTACTTC. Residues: CASSLDETSSYEQYF. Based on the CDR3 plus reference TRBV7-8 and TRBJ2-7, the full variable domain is GAGVSQSPRYKVAKRGQDVALRCDPISGHVSLFWYQQALGQGPEFLTYFQNEAQLDKSGLPSDRFFAERPEGSVSTLKIQRTQQEDSAVYLCASSLDETSSYEQYFGPGTRLTVT.

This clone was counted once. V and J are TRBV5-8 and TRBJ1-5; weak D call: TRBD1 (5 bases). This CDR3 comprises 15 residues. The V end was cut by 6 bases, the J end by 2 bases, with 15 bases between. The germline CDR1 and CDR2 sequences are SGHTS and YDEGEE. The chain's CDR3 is CASNPGGGGNQPQHF. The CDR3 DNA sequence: TGTGCCAGCAACCCTGGGGGGGGTGGCAATCAGCCCCAGCATTTT.

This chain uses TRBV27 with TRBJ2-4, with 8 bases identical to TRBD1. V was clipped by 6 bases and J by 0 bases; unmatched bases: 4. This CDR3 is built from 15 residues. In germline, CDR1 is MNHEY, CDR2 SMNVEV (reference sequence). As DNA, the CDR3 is TGTGCCAGCAGACCACAGGGGGTAGCCAAAAACATTCAGTACTTC. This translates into CASRPQGVAKNIQYF.

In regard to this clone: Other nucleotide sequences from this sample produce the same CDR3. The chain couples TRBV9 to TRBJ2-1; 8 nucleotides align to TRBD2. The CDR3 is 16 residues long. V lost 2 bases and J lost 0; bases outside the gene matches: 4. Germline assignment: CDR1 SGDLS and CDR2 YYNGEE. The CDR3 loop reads CASSVGGRSSYNEQFF. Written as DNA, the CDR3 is TGTGCCAGCAGCGTGGGCGGGAGGTCCTCCTACAATGAGCAGTTCTTC.

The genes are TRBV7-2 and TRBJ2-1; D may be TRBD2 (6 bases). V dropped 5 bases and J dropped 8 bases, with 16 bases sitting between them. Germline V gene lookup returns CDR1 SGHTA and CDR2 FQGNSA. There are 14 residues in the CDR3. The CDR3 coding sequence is TGTGCCAGCAGCCCCTCGGGGACGGGGGATGAGCAGTTCTTC. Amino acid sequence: CASSPSGTGDEQFF.

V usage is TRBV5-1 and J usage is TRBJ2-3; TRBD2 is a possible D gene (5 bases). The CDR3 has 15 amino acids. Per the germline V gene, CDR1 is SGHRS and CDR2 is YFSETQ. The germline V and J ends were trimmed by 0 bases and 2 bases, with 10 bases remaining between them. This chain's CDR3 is CASSLGGSYTDTQYF. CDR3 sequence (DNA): TGCGCCAGCAGCTTGGGAGGGTCCTACACAGATACGCAGTATTTT.

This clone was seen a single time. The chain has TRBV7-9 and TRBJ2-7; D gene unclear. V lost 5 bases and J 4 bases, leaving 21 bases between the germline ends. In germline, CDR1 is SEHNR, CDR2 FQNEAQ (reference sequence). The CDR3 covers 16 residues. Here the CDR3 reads CASSGSWGFEAYEQYF. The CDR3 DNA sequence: TGTGCCAGCAGCGGATCGTGGGGTTTTGAGGCTTACGAGCAGTACTTC.

The CDR3 protein is CASGSGQGGSPLHF. Written as DNA, the CDR3 is TGTGCCAGCGGGTCAGGACAGGGAGGATCACCCCTCCACTTT. The gene calls are TRBV9 and TRBJ1-6; TRBD1 matches 8 bases. CDR1 and CDR2 from the germline V gene are SGDLS and YYNGEE. V gave up 7 bases and J gave up 10 bases; unmatched junction bases: 10. The CDR3 contains 14 residues.

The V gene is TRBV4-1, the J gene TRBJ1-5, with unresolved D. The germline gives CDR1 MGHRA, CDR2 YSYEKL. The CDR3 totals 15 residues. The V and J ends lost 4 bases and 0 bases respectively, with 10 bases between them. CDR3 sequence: CASSPQIGSNQPQHF. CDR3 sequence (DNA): TGCGCCAGCAGCCCTCAGATCGGTAGCAATCAGCCCCAGCATTTT.

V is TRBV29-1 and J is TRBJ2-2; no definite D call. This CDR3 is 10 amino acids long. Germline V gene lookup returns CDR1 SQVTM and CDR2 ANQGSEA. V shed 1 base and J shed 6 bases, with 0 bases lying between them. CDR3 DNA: TGCAGCGTTGAAGCCGGGGAGCTGTTTTTT. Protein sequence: CSVEAGELFF.

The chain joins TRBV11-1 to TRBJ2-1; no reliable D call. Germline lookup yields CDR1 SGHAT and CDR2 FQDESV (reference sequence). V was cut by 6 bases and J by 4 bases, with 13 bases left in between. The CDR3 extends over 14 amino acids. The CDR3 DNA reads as TGTGCCAGCAGGTCGAAGCTCGATTACAATGAGCAGTTCTTC. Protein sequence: CASRSKLDYNEQFF.

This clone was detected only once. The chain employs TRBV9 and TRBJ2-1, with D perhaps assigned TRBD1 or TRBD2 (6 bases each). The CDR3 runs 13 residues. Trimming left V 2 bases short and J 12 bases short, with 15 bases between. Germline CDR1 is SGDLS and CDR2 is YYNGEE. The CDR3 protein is CASSVGGRTAQFF. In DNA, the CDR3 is TGTGCCAGCAGCGTTGGGGGGCGAACCGCGCAGTTCTTC.

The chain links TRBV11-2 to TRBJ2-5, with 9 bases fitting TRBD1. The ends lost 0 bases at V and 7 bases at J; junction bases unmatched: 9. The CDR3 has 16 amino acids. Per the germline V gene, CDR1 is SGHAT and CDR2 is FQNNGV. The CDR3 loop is CASSLEVRTGDPTQYF. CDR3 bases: TGTGCCAGCAGCTTAGAAGTAAGGACAGGGGACCCGACCCAGTACTTC.